These 8 T cell receptor beta chains were all obtained from the same sample, sequenced in a study of blood T cell repertoires in COVID-19. Some clones are missing from TCRdb's copy, which holds only in-frame ones; the method was immunoSEQ multiplex PCR. In the table there are around 330,000 clones, approximately 91% of which are singletons. The sequenced sample consisted of PBMCs or T cells enriched from blood (not recorded which). The origin of the receptors is a woman aged 40 to 55 who had recovered from COVID-19.

The chain employs TRBV30 and TRBJ1-5, with 10 bases identical to TRBD1. Germline V gene sequence: CDR1 GTSNPN, CDR2 SVGIG (reference sequence). After removal of 5 bases from V and 5 bases from J, the junction contained 9 bases not matched to a gene. The CDR3 is 15 amino acids. In DNA form, the CDR3 reads TGTGCCTGGTCCCTTGCGACAGGGGGCGATCAGCCCCAGCATTTT. Protein: CAWSLATGGDQPQHF.

The chain links TRBV10-3 to TRBJ1-1, with D hard to call. This CDR3 spans 11 amino acids. Germline-derived CDR1 and CDR2 are ENHRY and SYGVKD. The ends were cut back, 3 bases at V and 6 bases at J, with 5 bases in the middle. The CDR3 loop is CAISDLSEAFF. The CDR3 DNA sequence: TGTGCCATCAGTGACCTCTCTGAAGCTTTCTTT.

This chain connects TRBV9 to TRBJ2-3; 9 positions agree with TRBD2. Germline V gene data show CDR1 as SGDLS and CDR2 as YYNGEE. The CDR3 runs 16 residues. Germline trimming cut 2 bases from V and 3 bases from J; bases unmatched to any gene: 7. The DNA of the CDR3 is TGTGCCAGCAGCGTGGGGACTAGCTATATGACAGATACGCAGTATTTT. Translated: CASSVGTSYMTDTQYF.

This clone has just one count. CDR3 amino acids: CASSSGQRAGELFF. CDR3 sequence (DNA): TGTGCCAGCAGCTCGGGACAGAGGGCCGGGGAGCTGTTTTTT. The chain links TRBV5-6 to TRBJ2-2, with TRBD1 identical over 7 bases. With 3 bases clipped from V and 6 bases from J, the junction kept 5 bases outside the gene matches. The CDR3 is made up of 14 amino acids. Germline assignment: CDR1 SGHDT and CDR2 YYEEEE.

The chain has TRBV3-1 (or the pseudogene TRBV3-2) and TRBJ2-3, with a possible D match to TRBD2 (6 bases). CDR1 LGHDT and CDR2 YNNKEL come from the germline V gene (reference sequence). V was shortened by 7 bases and J by 4 bases, with 15 bases between the two germline ends. This CDR3 is built from 14 residues. CDR3 sequence reads: CASTRSSVADTQYF. The DNA for the CDR3 is TGTGCCAGCACCCGCTCTAGCGTGGCAGATACGCAGTATTTT.

Regarding this clone: Distinct nucleotide sequences in the sample also encode this CDR3. The chain links TRBV6-5 to TRBJ1-1; D gene ambiguous. Germline V gene sequence: CDR1 MNHEY, CDR2 SVGAGI. Trimming left V 0 bases short and J 3 bases short, with 5 bases between. There are 13 residues in the CDR3. The DNA for the CDR3 is TGTGCCAGCAGTTACTCGAGGGACACTGAAGCTTTCTTT. Protein sequence: CASSYSRDTEAFF.

The chain couples TRBV5-8 to TRBJ2-1; 8 positions match TRBD1. The CDR3 loop spans 15 amino acids. With 4 bases clipped from V and 4 bases from J, the junction kept 7 bases outside the gene matches. The germline V gene has CDR1 SGHTS and CDR2 YDEGEE. The CDR3 coding sequence is TGTGCCAGCAGCCCCCGGGACAGGCGTTACAATGAGCAGTTCTTC. Translation gives CASSPRDRRYNEQFF.

The chain has TRBV24-1 and TRBJ2-1, with 7 bases fitting TRBD2. This CDR3 is built from 14 residues. Trimming cost V 7 bases and J 1 base; bases outside gene matches: 3. Germline CDR1 reads KGHDR; CDR2 reads SFDVKD. The CDR3 spells CATSGLESYNEQFF. For the CDR3, the DNA is TGTGCCACCAGCGGACTAGAATCCTACAATGAGCAGTTCTTC.